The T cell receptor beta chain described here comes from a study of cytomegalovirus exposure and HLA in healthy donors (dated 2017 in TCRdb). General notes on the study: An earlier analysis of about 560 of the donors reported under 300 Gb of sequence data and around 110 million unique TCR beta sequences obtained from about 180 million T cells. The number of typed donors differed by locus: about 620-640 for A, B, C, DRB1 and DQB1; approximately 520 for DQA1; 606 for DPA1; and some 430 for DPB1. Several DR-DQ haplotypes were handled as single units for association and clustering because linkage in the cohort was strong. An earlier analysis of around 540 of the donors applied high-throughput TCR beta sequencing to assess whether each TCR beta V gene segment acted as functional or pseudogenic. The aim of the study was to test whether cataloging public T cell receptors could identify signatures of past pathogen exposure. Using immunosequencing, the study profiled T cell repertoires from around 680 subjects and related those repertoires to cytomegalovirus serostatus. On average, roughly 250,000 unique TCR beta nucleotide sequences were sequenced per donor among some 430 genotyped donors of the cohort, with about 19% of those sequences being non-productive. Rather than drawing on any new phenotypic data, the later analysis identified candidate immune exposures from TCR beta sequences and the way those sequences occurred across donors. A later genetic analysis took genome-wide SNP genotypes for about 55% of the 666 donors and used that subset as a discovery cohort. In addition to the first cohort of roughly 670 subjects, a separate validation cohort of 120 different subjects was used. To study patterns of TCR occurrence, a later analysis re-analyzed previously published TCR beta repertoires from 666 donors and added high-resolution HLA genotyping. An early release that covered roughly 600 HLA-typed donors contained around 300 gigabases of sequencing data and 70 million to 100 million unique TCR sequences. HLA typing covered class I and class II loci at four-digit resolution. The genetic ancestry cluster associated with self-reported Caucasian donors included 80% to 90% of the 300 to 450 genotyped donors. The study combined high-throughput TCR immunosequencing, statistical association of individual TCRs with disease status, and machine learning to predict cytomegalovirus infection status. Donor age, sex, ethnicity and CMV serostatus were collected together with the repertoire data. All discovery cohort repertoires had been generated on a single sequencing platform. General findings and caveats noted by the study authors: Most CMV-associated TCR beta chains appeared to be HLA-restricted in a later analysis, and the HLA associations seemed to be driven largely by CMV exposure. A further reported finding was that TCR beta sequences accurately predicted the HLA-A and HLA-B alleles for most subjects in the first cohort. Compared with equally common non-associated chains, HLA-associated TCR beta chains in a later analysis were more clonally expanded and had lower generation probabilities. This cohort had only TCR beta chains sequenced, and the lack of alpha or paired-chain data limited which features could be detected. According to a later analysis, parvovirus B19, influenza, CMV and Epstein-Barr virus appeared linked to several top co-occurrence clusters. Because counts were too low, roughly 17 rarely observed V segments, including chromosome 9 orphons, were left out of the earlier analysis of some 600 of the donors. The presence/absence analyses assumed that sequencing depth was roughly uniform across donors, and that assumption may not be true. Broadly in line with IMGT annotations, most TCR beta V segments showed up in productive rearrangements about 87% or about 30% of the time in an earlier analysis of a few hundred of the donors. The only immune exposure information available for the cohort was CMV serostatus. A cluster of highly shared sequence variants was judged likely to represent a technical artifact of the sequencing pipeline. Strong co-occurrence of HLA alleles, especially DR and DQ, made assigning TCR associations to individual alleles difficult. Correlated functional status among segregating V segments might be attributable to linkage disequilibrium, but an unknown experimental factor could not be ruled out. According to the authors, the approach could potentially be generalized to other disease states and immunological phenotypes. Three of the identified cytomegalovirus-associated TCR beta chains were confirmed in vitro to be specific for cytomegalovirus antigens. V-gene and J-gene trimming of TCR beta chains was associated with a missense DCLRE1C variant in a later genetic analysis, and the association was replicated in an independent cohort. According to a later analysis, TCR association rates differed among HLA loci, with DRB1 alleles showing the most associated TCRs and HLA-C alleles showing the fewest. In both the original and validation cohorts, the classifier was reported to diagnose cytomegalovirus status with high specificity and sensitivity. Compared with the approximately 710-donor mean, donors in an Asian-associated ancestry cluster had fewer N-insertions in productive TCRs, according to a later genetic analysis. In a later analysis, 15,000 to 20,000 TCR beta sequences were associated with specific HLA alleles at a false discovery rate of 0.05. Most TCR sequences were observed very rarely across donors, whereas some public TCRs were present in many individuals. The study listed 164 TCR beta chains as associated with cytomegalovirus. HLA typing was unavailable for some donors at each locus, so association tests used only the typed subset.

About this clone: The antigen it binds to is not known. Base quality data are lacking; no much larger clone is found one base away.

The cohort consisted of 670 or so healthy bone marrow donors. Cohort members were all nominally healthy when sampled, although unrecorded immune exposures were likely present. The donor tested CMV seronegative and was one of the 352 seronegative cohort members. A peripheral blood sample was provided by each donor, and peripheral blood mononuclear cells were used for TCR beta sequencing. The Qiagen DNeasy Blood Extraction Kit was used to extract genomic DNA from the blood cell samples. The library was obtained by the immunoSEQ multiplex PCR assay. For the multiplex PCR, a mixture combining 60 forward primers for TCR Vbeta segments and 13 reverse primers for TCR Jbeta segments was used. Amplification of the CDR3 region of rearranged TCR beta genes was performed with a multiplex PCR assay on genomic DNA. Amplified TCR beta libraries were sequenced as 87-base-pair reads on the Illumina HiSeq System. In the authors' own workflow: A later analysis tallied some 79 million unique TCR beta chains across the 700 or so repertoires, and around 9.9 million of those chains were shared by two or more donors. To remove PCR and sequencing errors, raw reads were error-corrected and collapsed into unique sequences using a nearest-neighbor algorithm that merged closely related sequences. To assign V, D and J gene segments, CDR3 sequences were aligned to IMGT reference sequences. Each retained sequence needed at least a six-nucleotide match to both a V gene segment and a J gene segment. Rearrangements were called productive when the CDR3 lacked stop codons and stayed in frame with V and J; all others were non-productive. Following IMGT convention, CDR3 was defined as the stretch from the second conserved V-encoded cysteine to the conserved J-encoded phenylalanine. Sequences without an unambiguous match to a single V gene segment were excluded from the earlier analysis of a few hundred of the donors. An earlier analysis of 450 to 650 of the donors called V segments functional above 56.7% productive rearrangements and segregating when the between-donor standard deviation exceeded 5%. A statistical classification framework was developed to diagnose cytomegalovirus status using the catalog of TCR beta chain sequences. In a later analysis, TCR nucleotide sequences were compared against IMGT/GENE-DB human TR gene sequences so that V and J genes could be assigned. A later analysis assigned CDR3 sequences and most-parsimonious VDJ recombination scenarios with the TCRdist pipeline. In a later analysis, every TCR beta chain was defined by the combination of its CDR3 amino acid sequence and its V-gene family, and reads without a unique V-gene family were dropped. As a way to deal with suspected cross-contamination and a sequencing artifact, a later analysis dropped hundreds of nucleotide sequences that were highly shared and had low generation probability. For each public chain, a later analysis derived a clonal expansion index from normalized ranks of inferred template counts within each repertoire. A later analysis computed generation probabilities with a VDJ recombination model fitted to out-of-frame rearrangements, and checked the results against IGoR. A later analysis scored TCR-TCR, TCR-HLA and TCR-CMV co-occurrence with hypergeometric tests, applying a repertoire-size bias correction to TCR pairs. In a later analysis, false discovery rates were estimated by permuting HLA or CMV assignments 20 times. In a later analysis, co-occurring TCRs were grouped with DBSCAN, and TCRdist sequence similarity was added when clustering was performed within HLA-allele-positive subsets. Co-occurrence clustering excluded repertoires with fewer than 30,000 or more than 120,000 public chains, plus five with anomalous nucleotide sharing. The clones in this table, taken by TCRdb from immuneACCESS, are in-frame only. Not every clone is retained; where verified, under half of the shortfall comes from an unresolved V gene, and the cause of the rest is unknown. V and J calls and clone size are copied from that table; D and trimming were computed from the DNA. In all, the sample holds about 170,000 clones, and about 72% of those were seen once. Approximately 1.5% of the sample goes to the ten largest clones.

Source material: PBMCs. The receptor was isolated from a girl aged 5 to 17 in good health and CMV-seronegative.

The nucleotide sequence reads as follows: TGTGCCAGCAGCTCCAGGGGGGATGGCTACACCTTC. Its translation reads: CASSSRGDGYTF. The sequence joins TRBV11-2 to TRBJ1-2, with 7 middle bases fitting TRBD1. The germline V gene provides CDR1 SGHAT and CDR2 FQNNGV. Trimming leaves V shorter by 4 bases and J shorter by 6 bases, with the junction holding 2 bases beyond the gene matches. From cysteine to phenylalanine, the CDR3 is 12 amino acids long. This entry keeps only the CDR3 DNA: 36 bases, framed from base 1.